These 6 T cell receptor beta chains were all obtained from the same sample, sequenced in a study of PD-L1 blockade in urothelial cancer. Using immunoSEQ multiplex PCR, the repertoire was profiled, and TCRdb retains in-frame clones only, with some absent. This sample yields about 51,000 clones, of which around nine tenths are seen a single time; less than 2.5% belongs to the top ten. The time point is: peripheral blood 6 weeks after treatment start. The sequencing here drew on PBMCs, taken around atezolizumab (anti-PD-L1) treatment. The receptors shown here come from a man in his sixties with urothelial cancer.

This rearrangement joins TRBV9 to TRBJ2-2; TRBD2 aligns across 12 bases. In germline, CDR1 is SGDLS, CDR2 YYNGEE. V was clipped by 0 bases and J by 4 bases; unmatched bases: 1. This CDR3 has 16 residues. Here the CDR3 DNA reads TGTGCCAGCAGCGTAGTGACTAGCGGGAGCACCGGGGAGCTGTTTTTT. Its translation: CASSVVTSGSTGELFF.

This sequence joins TRBV5-1 and TRBJ2-3; TRBD2 agrees at 10 bases. The germline gives CDR1 SGHRS, CDR2 YFSETQ. The CDR3 contains 17 residues. V was pared by 3 bases and J by 6 bases, with 13 bases of the junction left unmatched. Here the CDR3 DNA reads TGCGCCAGCAGCTCCTCCCGGATAGCGGGGGGATTGGATACGCAGTATTTT. It is translated as CASSSSRIAGGLDTQYF.

V usage is TRBV5-1 and J usage is TRBJ2-5, with 8 bases identical to TRBD2. J gave up 3 bases and V 2 bases, and 3 bases lay outside the gene matches. In germline, CDR1 is SGHRS, CDR2 YFSETQ. The length of the CDR3 is 14 residues. CDR3 residues: CASSFGGEEETQYF. In nucleotides, the CDR3 is TGCGCCAGCAGCTTCGGGGGGGAGGAAGAGACCCAGTACTTC.

The J gene is TRBJ1-2, the V gene TRBV19; D may be TRBD1 (5 bases). V was trimmed by 5 bases and J by 6 bases, leaving 10 bases between them. CDR3 length: 12 amino acids. In germline, CDR1 is LNHDA, CDR2 SQIVND (reference sequence). CDR3 nucleotide sequence: TGTGCCAGTAGTGGGGCTCAGGATGGCTACACCTTC. This gives the protein CASSGAQDGYTF.

This chain links TRBV10-2 with TRBJ2-1; TRBD2 matches at 10 bases. The germline CDR1 and CDR2 sequences are WSHSY and SAAADI. The V gene end was trimmed by 0 bases and the J gene end by 6 bases; junction bases not matched to a gene: 5. The CDR3 spans 16 residues. The CDR3 loop reads CASSESWASGSNEQFF. The CDR3 nucleotides are TGCGCCAGCAGTGAGTCATGGGCTAGCGGGAGCAATGAGCAGTTCTTC.

J is TRBJ2-3 and V is TRBV7-9; 7 bases fit TRBD2. CDR3 length: 13 amino acids. The germline V gene encodes CDR1 SEHNR and CDR2 FQNEAQ (reference sequence). The ends lost 8 bases at V and 0 bases at J; junction bases unmatched: 2. The CDR3 region is CASRGESTDTQYF. The CDR3 coding sequence is TGTGCCAGCCGGGGGGAAAGCACAGATACGCAGTATTTT.